The sequence of this TCR beta chain was determined in a study of T cells in Graves' hyperthyroidism and ophthalmopathy (dated by TCRdb to about 2019). Some background on the complete study: Peripheral blood was collected at initial diagnosis, before any treatment. To identify distinguishing TCR V-J signatures, a discovery cohort of around 100 patients was used, comprising 43 with Graves' ophthalmopathy and around 60 with stable Graves' hyperthyroidism. An independent validation cohort of about 19 hyperthyroidism patients and 15 or so patients who later progressed to ophthalmopathy tested prospective prediction of ophthalmopathy. The 100 discovery patients were randomly split 7:3 into training and test sets. The study also compared thyroid tissue and blood T-cell repertoires from more than 5 Graves' hyperthyroidism patients. Once sampling was done, hyperthyroidism patients were given methimazole at a starting dose of 30 mg daily, whereas ophthalmopathy patients were given high-dose intravenous methylprednisolone. According to the paper, TCR Vbeta CDR3 sequencing was carried out on roughly 130 peripheral blood samples, which came from fewer than 50 ophthalmopathy, 75 or so hyperthyroidism and some 17 progressor patients. Study-wide findings and limitations: Most expanded thyroid clonotypes (frequency above 0.001) were also detected in blood, suggesting blood repertoires may reflect thyroid immune responses. In validation, the model predicted progression to ophthalmopathy with 55% to 71% sensitivity and roughly 72% specificity, a median of around six months before onset. No statistical method was used to set the sample size in advance, and investigators knew the group allocation. Ophthalmopathy was separated from stable hyperthyroidism by a 13 V-J signature model, with approximately 86% sensitivity and around 81% specificity obtained in cross-validation and 80%/75% obtained in testing.

There are 16 amino acids in the CDR3, from cysteine to phenylalanine inclusive. Here the CDR3 DNA is all that survives: 48 bases in frame from base 1. As encoded in the germline V gene (reference sequence), CDR1 is DFQATT while CDR2 is SNEGSKA. Between the V and J ends, shortened by 3 bases and 3 bases respectively, the junction contains 19 bases. Ophthalmopathy patients had moderately to severely active disease, Clinical Activity Score of at least 3, NOSPECS grade of at least 4, and duration under 3 months. Patients with uncontrolled infections, other autoimmune diseases, pregnancy or lactation were excluded. Diagnoses relied on clinical symptoms, serum thyroxine and TRAb, thyroid ultrasound and orbital computed tomography. Ficoll-Paque density gradient centrifugation was used to isolate PBMCs from 8.5 to 10 ml of fresh peripheral blood. Trizol reagent was used to extract total RNA, and RNA quality was then checked on an Agilent 2100 Bioanalyzer.

This clonotype was found many times. The antigen it binds to is not known. No base qualities exist here, and no much larger clone lies one base off it. The TCR beta CDR3 regions were amplified from RNA transcripts. For the first round of RT-PCR on the TCR CDR3, the HTBI primer set was used together with the Qiagen OneStep RT-PCR kit. Libraries were constructed in a second round of multiplex PCR, after which size selection and purification were carried out. Sequencing of the libraries was done on an Illumina HiSeq2000 using paired-end 100 bp reads. On the study's bioinformatics: Raw data were processed with SOAPnuke, discarding reads with adapters, uncalled bases, mean Phred below 15, or no exact constant-primer or identifier match. COPE v1.2.5 was used to merge the high-quality paired reads, and each unique nucleotide sequence was defined as a clonotype. MiTCR v1.1 was used to align clonotypes to the IMGT TRBV, TRBD and TRBJ reference segments. The analysis included only V-J combinations with a frequency above 0.0001, which together covered around 99% of the repertoires. The TCS score was defined as the ratio of F50 (clonal expansion) to E x V (chaos), calculated using BLOSUM62-based TCRdist between CDR3 peptides within each V-J. Welch's t-statistics and random forest reduced some 510 V-J features to fewer than 15, which were used in a naive Bayes classifier (R e1071). The public reads were quality trimmed at Q25 with fastp and then assembled into clones with MiXCR by TCRdb, keeping productive beta chains. Rows are unified per CDR3 protein, each entry keeping the most common DNA and genes. These V and J calls are TCRdb output, not the study's own analysis. This sample gives approximately 600,000 distinct CDR3 sequences in total; 11% to 15% of them show up just once. Around 7% of the sample belongs to the ten largest clones.

Sequencing used blood. The chain was built from TRBV20-1 and TRBJ2-3; a tentative D match to TRBD2 spans 7 bases. This clonotype was sampled from a woman between 18 and 29 years old with Graves' ophthalmopathy. DNA sequence: TGCAGTGCTAGGGGAGAGAGGGGGAGGGCGACAGATACGCAGTATTTT. This sequence encodes CSARGERGRATDTQYF.